The clone carrying this T cell receptor (beta chain) has a handful of counts. Its antigen is not known. One junction end does not reproduce the germline sequence, and a read error may be involved. The CDR3 length is 13 residues. Germline V gene sequence: CDR1 DFQATT, CDR2 SNEGSKA (reference sequence). Extraction of total RNA produced a minimum of 6 micrograms from each sample. This specimen belongs to a study of blood T cells in healthy people across ages. Notes on the study in general: PBMC samples, being unsorted, prevented any conclusive comparison of naive and antigen-experienced cells. Expanded clonotype changes were possibly confounded by unknown donor CMV status. Observed TCR beta diversity per million T cells went down as age went up. This fall followed a roughly linear course with age.

Primers used in a second PCR of about 7 to 11 cycles were a sample-barcoded 5' primer and a J-beta primer mix. TCRdb redid the calling of the 5' RACE reads with MiXCR, one entry per CDR3 protein. The sample includes roughly 1,500,000 distinct CDR3 sequences, about 32% of them seen just once. The chain links TRBV20-1 to TRBJ1-2; 7 bases agree with TRBD1. The source material was blood. The receptor's source is a young woman in good health. This CDR3 reads CSSRGTDNYGYTF. For the CDR3, the DNA is TGCAGTTCTAGAGGGACAGATAACTATGGCTACACTTTC.